The rows below give T cell receptor beta chains drawn from one sample of a study of early T cells in non-severe SARS-CoV-2 infection. TCRdb re-called the 5' RACE reads with MiXCR, one entry per CDR3 protein. The sample includes around 92,000 distinct CDR3 sequences, 8% to 13% of them seen just once. The sample consisted of whole blood. The receptors here all came from an adult who was a healthcare worker with PCR-confirmed SARS-CoV-2 infection or an uninfected control (not recorded which). Each CDR3 is given with its conserved first and last residue. Fields, in order: clone size, V gene, J gene, D gene, CDR3 protein, CDR3 DNA. A D gene is named only where the DNA matches it firmly. Rows give clone size only sometimes, using once, few, many, or a class for an expanded clone.

abundance: few
v_gene: TRBV11-3
j_gene: TRBJ2-1
d_gene: NA
CDR3aa: CASSLGRSPPYNEQFF
CDR3nt: TGTGCCAGCAGCTTGGGGCGGAGTCCTCCCTACAATGAGCAGTTCTTC

abundance: many
v_gene: TRBV27
j_gene: TRBJ2-4
d_gene: NA
CDR3aa: CASSPIGTLAKNIQYF
CDR3nt: TGTGCCAGCAGTCCGATTGGAACACTAGCCAAAAACATTCAGTACTTC

abundance: NA
v_gene: TRBV4-1
j_gene: TRBJ1-4
d_gene: NA
CDR3aa: CASSQDGRRGNEKLFF
CDR3nt: TGCGCCAGCAGCCAAGATGGACGGAGAGGGAATGAAAAACTGTTTTTT

abundance: many
v_gene: TRBV28
j_gene: TRBJ1-5
d_gene: TRBD1
CDR3aa: CASSLTGLNQPQHF
CDR3nt: TGTGCCAGCAGTTTGACAGGGCTCAATCAGCCCCAGCATTTT

abundance: few
v_gene: TRBV5-1
j_gene: TRBJ2-7
d_gene: TRBD1
CDR3aa: CASRRTGGAYEQYF
CDR3nt: TGCGCCAGCAGAAGGACAGGGGGCGCTTACGAGCAGTACTTC

abundance: few
v_gene: TRBV18
j_gene: TRBJ1-2
d_gene: TRBD1
CDR3aa: CASSPQGQGYGYTF
CDR3nt: TGTGCCAGCTCACCGCAGGGACAGGGTTATGGCTACACCTTC

abundance: many
v_gene: TRBV5-1
j_gene: TRBJ1-4
d_gene: NA
CDR3aa: CASSQRGEKLFF
CDR3nt: TGCGCCAGCAGCCAGAGGGGTGAAAAACTGTTTTTT

abundance: few
v_gene: TRBV6-4
j_gene: TRBJ1-2
d_gene: TRBD1
CDR3aa: CASREGQHSNYGYTF
CDR3nt: TGTGCCAGCAGAGAGGGACAGCACTCTAACTATGGCTACACCTTC

abundance: many
v_gene: TRBV20-1
j_gene: TRBJ1-2
d_gene: TRBD1
CDR3aa: CSASRAGGYGYTF
CDR3nt: TGCAGTGCTAGTCGGGCAGGGGGCTATGGCTACACCTTC

abundance: many
v_gene: TRBV12-3/TRBV12-4
j_gene: TRBJ2-1
d_gene: TRBD1
CDR3aa: CASIKDRAHGNEQFF
CDR3nt: TGTGCCAGCATCAAGGACAGGGCTCACGGGAATGAGCAGTTCTTC

abundance: NA
v_gene: TRBV12-3/TRBV12-4
j_gene: TRBJ2-5
d_gene: NA
CDR3aa: CASSLRSGGQETQYF
CDR3nt: TGTGCCAGCAGTCTCCGGTCCGGGGGCCAAGAGACCCAGTACTTC

abundance: many
v_gene: TRBV14
j_gene: TRBJ1-2
d_gene: NA
CDR3aa: CASSQATGVGYGYTF
CDR3nt: TGTGCCAGCAGCCAAGCGACGGGTGTGGGCTATGGCTACACCTTC

abundance: few
v_gene: TRBV4-1
j_gene: TRBJ2-7
d_gene: NA
CDR3aa: CASSQGGSGGYEQYF
CDR3nt: TGCGCCAGCAGCCAAGGAGGCAGTGGGGGCTACGAGCAGTACTTC

abundance: NA
v_gene: TRBV19
j_gene: TRBJ2-7
d_gene: NA
CDR3aa: CASSINREAYEQYF
CDR3nt: TGTGCCAGTAGTATTAACAGGGAGGCCTACGAGCAGTACTTC

abundance: NA
v_gene: TRBV30
j_gene: TRBJ2-7
d_gene: TRBD1
CDR3aa: CAWRLTGGHEQYF
CDR3nt: TGTGCCTGGAGATTGACAGGGGGGCACGAGCAGTACTTC

abundance: NA
v_gene: TRBV12-3/TRBV12-4
j_gene: TRBJ1-2
d_gene: NA
CDR3aa: CASSFPTPSDGYTF
CDR3nt: TGTGCCAGCAGTTTCCCGACACCAAGCGATGGCTACACCTTC